These T cell receptor beta chains were read from a single sample in a study of cytomegalovirus exposure and HLA in healthy donors. This table comes from immunoSEQ multiplex PCR, and its TCRdb copy is limited to in-frame clones, with some not included. The sample has some 200,000 clones, 77% seen once. Sequencing input: PBMCs. The receptors were sampled from a female donor in good health and CMV-seronegative. Both conserved end residues are part of each CDR3. The order of the fields is D gene, J gene, V gene, clone size, CDR3 DNA, CDR3 protein. D genes are given only for firm matches. Only part of the rows carry a size: once, few, many, or a class if the clone is expanded.

TRBD2,TRBJ2-1,TRBV7-6,.,TGTGCCAGCAGCTTAGCGCTGTCTAGCGGGTACAATGAGCAGTTCTTC,CASSLALSSGYNEQFF
TRBD1,TRBJ2-2,TRBV7-7,.,TGTGCCAGCAGCTCTCCGACAGGGAAACCCGGGGAGCTGTTTTTT,CASSSPTGKPGELFF
.,TRBJ2-1,TRBV5-1,.,TGCGCCAGCAGCTTGTCCTCGACTGCCCTCTACAATGAGCAGTTCTTC,CASSLSSTALYNEQFF
TRBD1,TRBJ1-3,TRBV6-6,.,TGTGCCAGCAGTTGGACAGGGGAAGGGAACACCATATATTTT,CASSWTGEGNTIYF
.,TRBJ2-5,TRBV2,.,TGTGCCAGCAGGGCTACTCGGGAAGAGACCCAGTACTTC,CASRATREETQYF
TRBD1,TRBJ1-4,TRBV7-9,.,TGTGCCAGCAGCTTAGGGGACAGGGGAACTAATGAAAAACTGTTTTTT,CASSLGDRGTNEKLFF
.,TRBJ2-7,TRBV15,.,TGTGCCACCAGGGACCCGGGGGGCGCCTACGAGCAGTACTTC,CATRDPGGAYEQYF
.,TRBJ2-7,TRBV11-2,.,TGTGCCAGCAGCTTATACACTACAGGGACGCTCTACGAGCAGTACTTC,CASSLYTTGTLYEQYF
TRBD1,TRBJ1-2,TRBV5-6,.,TGTGCCAGCAGCTTGGTTCGCAGGGGGGCCTATGGCTACACCTTC,CASSLVRRGAYGYTF
TRBD2,TRBJ2-2,TRBV5-1,once,TGCGCCAGCAGCTTGTTGCAGAGGACTAGCGGATACACCGGGGAGCTGTTTTTT,CASSLLQRTSGYTGELFF
TRBD1,TRBJ1-5,TRBV28,.,TGTGCCAGCAGCCCGACAGGGCTAAATCAGCCCCAGCATTTT,CASSPTGLNQPQHF
TRBD2,TRBJ2-1,TRBV7-3,.,TGTGCCAGCAGCTTCGGTGGGACTAGCGGGAGGGCCCTCTTGTTCTTC,CASSFGGTSGRALLFF
TRBD2,TRBJ2-1,TRBV5-6,.,TGTGCCAGCAGCTTGTACAGCGGGGGGACCTACAATGAGCAGTTCTTC,CASSLYSGGTYNEQFF
.,TRBJ1-5,TRBV7-8,.,TGTGCCAGCAGCCCTGACTGGGATCAGCCCCAGCATTTT,CASSPDWDQPQHF
.,TRBJ2-2,TRBV6-1,few,TGTGCCAGCAGTCGGTCCGACATGGGGGAGCTGTTTTTT,CASSRSDMGELFF
TRBD2,TRBJ2-7,TRBV19,.,TGTGCCAGTAGTCTCCCGGGGGGGGCCACCTACGAGCAGTACTTC,CASSLPGGATYEQYF
.,TRBJ2-1,TRBV28,.,TGTGCCAGCACTCTAGGGGAGGGGGAAAAGCTCTTC,CASTLGEGEKLF
TRBD1,TRBJ1-2,TRBV7-9,few,TGTGCCAGCATCCAACCTACAGGGGGGTATGGCTACACCTTC,CASIQPTGGYGYTF
TRBD1,TRBJ1-5,TRBV19,few,TGTGCCAGTAGTAACAGGGTGAGTGGGACAGGGGATCAGCCCCAGCATTTT,CASSNRVSGTGDQPQHF
.,TRBJ1-1,TRBV2,few,TGTGCCAGCAGTGAACAAACCCCAGTGGAAGCTTTCTTT,CASSEQTPVEAFF
TRBD2,TRBJ2-3,TRBV7-3,.,TGTGCCAGCAGCCCGAGCGGGGTAGTGGCAGATACGCAGTATTTT,CASSPSGVVADTQYF
.,TRBJ2-3,TRBV19,.,TGTGCCAGTAGTACCCCTCAGATACCATACCCCATTGGACAGTACAACAGCACAGATACGCAGTATTTT,CASSTPQIPYPIGQYNSTDTQYF